Presented here are 10 T cell receptor beta chains from one specimen sequenced in a study of shared clonotypes between healthy human individuals. Assay used: immunoSEQ multiplex PCR; TCRdb lists only in-frame clones, some missing. In the table there are more than 550,000 clones, roughly 88% of which are singletons. Sample: memory CD8+ T cells from PBMCs. Subset of the sample: CD45RO+ cells pooled with CCR7-negative TemRA cells. These receptors all come from a man aged 18 to 35 in good health. Some clones in this sample may be carry-over from other donors' samples.

A remark on this clone: One end of the junction is discordant with germline, which a read error may explain. The chain joins TRBV19 to TRBJ2-5, with D possibly TRBD2 on 7 matching bases. In germline, CDR1 is LNHDA, CDR2 SQIVND (reference sequence). The CDR3 totals 14 residues. DNA for the CDR3: TGTGCCAGTAGTGTAGAGGGGGGGCGGGAGACCCAGTACTTC. Its protein is CASSVEGGRETQYF.

This chain joins TRBV13 and TRBJ1-5; weak D call: TRBD1 (6 bases). CDR1 is PRHDT, CDR2 FYEKMQ, per germline (reference sequence). The CDR3 runs 13 residues. Trimming shortened V by 5 bases and J by 7 bases, and 12 bases separated the two germline ends. As DNA, the CDR3 is TGTGCCAGCAGCACGGGGGGGCGACAGCCCCAGCATTTT. Translating it yields CASSTGGRQPQHF.

The V and J genes are TRBV7-9 and TRBJ2-5, with D hard to call. There are 11 residues in the CDR3. CDR1 is SEHNR and CDR2 is FQNEAQ in the germline V gene (reference sequence). V dropped 4 bases and J dropped 2 bases, with 2 bases sitting between them. In DNA, the CDR3 is TGTGCCAGCAGCTATCAAGAGACCCAGTACTTC. This codes for CASSYQETQYF. The variable domain in full, completed from reference TRBV7-9 and TRBJ2-5, reads DTGVSQNPRHKITKRGQNVTFRCDPISEHNRLYWYRQTLGQGPEFLTYFQNEAQLEKSRLLSDRFSAERPKGSFSTLEIQRTEQGDSAMYLCASSYQETQYFGPGTRLLVL.

This clone was observed a handful of times. Other DNA sequences of this sample code for an identical CDR3. The chain recombines TRBV28 with TRBJ2-1; 13 bases agree with TRBD2. The CDR3 contains 14 residues. V lost 7 bases to trimming and J lost 6 bases; unmatched junction nucleotides: 3. The germline gives CDR1 MDHEN, CDR2 SYDVKM. The CDR3: CASIWTSGSNEQFF. As DNA, the CDR3 is TGTGCCAGCATTTGGACTAGCGGGAGCAATGAGCAGTTCTTC.

A note on this clone: Other DNA sequences in the same sample also yield this CDR3. This rearrangement joins TRBV7-9 to TRBJ2-7, with 11 nucleotides matching TRBD2. The trim removed 2 bases at V and 3 bases at J, leaving 0 bases unmatched. Germline V gives CDR1 SEHNR, CDR2 FQNEAQ (reference sequence). CDR3 length: 14 residues. CDR3 sequence reads: CASSLLAGGYEQYF. Written as DNA, the CDR3 is TGTGCCAGCAGCTTACTAGCGGGGGGCTACGAGCAGTACTTC.

The rearrangement uses TRBV18 and TRBJ2-1, with D tentatively TRBD2 (6 bases). Trimming left V 1 base short and J 7 bases short, with 14 bases between. Germline V CDR1 and CDR2: KGHSH, LQKENI. This CDR3 comprises 15 residues. The CDR3 DNA follows: TGTGCCAGCTCACCACTCTCGGGAGCCGGTAATGAGCAGTTCTTC. It specifies CASSPLSGAGNEQFF.

The chain employs TRBV5-6 and TRBJ2-1, with D perhaps TRBD1 or TRBD2 (5 bases each). V was cut by 2 bases and J by 0 bases, with 12 bases left in between. The CDR3 is 16 amino acids. Germline assignment: CDR1 SGHDT and CDR2 YYEEEE. CDR3 in amino acids: CASSLEGPNSYNEQFF. The CDR3 nucleotides are TGTGCCAGCAGCTTAGAGGGGCCAAACTCCTACAATGAGCAGTTCTTC.

This chain links TRBV7-9 with TRBJ1-5, with no clear D. V was trimmed by 2 bases and J by 5 bases, leaving 4 bases between them. CDR1 SEHNR and CDR2 FQNEAQ come from the germline V gene (reference sequence). The CDR3 spans 12 residues. CDR3 nucleotides: TGTGCCAGCAGCTTATACGATCAGCCCCAGCATTTT. Translating gives CASSLYDQPQHF.

This clone was detected once. V is TRBV5-1 and J is TRBJ2-1; 7 bases are shared with TRBD2. CDR1 SGHRS and CDR2 YFSETQ come from the germline V gene. Trimming cost V 1 base and J 2 bases; bases outside gene matches: 6. The CDR3 is made up of 16 amino acids. The CDR3 loop is CASSLLTSATYNEQFF. The CDR3 region has the DNA TGCGCCAGCAGCTTGCTAACTAGCGCTACCTACAATGAGCAGTTCTTC.

This chain uses TRBV27 with TRBJ1-5, with a weak D call TRBD1 (6 bases). V was pared by 3 bases and J by 5 bases, with 11 bases between. Looked up from germline, CDR1 is MNHEY and CDR2 is SMNVEV (reference sequence). The CDR3 is 14 residues long. The CDR3 DNA reads TGTGCCAGCAGTTTGGTAGGGGGGCATCAGCCCCAGCATTTT. Translation: CASSLVGGHQPQHF.